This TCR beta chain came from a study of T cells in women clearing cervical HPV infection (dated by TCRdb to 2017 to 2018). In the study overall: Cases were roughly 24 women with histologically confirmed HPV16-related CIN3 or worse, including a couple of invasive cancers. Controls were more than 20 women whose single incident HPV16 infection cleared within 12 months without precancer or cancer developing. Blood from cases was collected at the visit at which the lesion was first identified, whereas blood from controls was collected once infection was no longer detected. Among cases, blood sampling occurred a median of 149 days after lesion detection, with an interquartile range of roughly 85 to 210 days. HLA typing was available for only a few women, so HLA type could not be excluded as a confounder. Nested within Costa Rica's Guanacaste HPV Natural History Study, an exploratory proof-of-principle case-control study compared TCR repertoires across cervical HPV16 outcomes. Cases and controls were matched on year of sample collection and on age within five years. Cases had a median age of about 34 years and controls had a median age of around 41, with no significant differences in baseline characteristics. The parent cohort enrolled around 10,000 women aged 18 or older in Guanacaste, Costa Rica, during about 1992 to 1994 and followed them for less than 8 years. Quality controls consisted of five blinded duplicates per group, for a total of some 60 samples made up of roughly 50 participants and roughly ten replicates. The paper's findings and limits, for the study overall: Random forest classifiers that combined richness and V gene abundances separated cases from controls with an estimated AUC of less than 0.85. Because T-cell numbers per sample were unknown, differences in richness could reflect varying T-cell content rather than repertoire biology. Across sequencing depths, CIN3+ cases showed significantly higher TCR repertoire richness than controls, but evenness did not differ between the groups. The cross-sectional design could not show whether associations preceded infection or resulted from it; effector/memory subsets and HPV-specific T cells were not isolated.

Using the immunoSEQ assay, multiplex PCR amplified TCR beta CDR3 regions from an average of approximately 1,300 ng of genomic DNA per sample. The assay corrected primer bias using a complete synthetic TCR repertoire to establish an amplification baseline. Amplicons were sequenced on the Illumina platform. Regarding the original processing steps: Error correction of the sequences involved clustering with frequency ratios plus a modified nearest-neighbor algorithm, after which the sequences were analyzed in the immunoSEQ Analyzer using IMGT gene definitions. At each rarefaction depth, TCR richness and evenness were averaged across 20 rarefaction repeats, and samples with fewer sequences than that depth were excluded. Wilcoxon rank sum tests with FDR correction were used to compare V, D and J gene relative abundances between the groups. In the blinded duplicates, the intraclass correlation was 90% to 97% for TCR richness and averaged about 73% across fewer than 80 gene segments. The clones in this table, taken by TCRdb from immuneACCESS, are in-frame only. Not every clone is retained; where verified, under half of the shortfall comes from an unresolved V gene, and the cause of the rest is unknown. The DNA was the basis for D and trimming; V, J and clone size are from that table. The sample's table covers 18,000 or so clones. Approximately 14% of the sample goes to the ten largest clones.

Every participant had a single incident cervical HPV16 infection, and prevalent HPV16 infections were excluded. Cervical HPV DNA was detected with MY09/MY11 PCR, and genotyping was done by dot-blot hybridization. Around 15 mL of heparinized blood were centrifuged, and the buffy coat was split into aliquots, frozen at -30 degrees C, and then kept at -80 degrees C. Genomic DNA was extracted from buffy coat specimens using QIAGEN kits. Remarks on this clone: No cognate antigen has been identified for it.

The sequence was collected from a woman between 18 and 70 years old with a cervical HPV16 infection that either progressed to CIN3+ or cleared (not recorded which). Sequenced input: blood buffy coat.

The CDR3 is CASSPQRVVPVTDTQYF. CDR3 bases read: TGTGCCAGCAGCCCACAGCGGGTGGTCCCGGTCACAGATACG. Recombination linked TRBV9 to TRBJ2-3, with TRBD2 as a weak D call on 6 bases. The sequence runs out 3 residues before the end of the CDR3; the remainder is reconstructed from the germline J gene. V was cut back by 4 bases and J by 2 bases, leaving a gap of 20 bases between them. From a lookup of the germline V gene, CDR1 and CDR2 are SGDLS and YYNGEE. Including cysteine and phenylalanine, the CDR3 has 17 amino acids. Sequencing covers 42 bases of the CDR3, shown here with the frame starting at base 1. Where the CDR3 stops, the reference TRBV9 and TRBJ2-3 genes take over; the full variable domain is DSGVTQTPKHLITATGQRVTLRCSPRSGDLSVYWYQQSLDQGLQFLIQYYNGEERAKGNILERFSAQQFPDLHSELNLSSLELGDSALYFCASSPQRVVPVTDTQYFGPGTRLTVL.